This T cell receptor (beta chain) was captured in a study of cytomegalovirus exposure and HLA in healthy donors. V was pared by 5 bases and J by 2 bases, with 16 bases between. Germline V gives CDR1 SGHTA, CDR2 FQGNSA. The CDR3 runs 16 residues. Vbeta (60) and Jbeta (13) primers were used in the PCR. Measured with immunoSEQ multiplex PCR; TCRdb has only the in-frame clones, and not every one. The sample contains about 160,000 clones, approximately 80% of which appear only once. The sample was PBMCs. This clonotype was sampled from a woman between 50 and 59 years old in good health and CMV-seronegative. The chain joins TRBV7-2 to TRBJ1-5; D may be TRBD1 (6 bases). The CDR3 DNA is TGTGCCAGCAGCCGAACCGGGGGGGCTGGCAATCAGCCCCAGCATTTT. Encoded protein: CASSRTGGAGNQPQHF.